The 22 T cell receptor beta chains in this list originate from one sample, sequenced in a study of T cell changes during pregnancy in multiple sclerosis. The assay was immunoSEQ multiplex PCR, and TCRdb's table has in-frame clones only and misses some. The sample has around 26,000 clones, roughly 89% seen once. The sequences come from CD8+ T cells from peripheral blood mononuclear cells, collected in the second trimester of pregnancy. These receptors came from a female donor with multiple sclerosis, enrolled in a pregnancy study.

The CDR3 DNA is TGTGCCAGCAGCTCGACTAGTTCGCGCTACGAGCAGTACTTC. Protein product: CASSSTSSRYEQYF. The chain joins TRBV13 to TRBJ2-7; perhaps TRBD2 as D (6 bases). CDR1 and CDR2 from the germline V gene are PRHDT and FYEKMQ (reference sequence). CDR3 size: 14 residues. Trimming pared 4 bases from V and 3 bases from J, leaving 13 bases between.

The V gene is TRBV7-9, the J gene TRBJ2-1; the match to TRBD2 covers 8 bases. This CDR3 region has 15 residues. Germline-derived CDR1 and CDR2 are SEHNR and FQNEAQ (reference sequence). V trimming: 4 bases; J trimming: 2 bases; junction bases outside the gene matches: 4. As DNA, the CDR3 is TGTGCCAGCAGCTCAAAGCGGGAGCCCTACAATGAGCAGTTCTTC. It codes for CASSSKREPYNEQFF.

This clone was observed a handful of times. CDR3: CASSLRPGGYFEQYF. The CDR3 DNA follows: TGTGCCAGCAGCTTAAGGCCGGGGGGGTACTTCGAGCAGTACTTC. This chain uses TRBV7-6 with TRBJ2-7; 8 nucleotides match TRBD2. Germline V lookup: CDR1 SGHVS, CDR2 FNYEAQ. V dropped 2 bases and J dropped 6; count of bases not matched to a gene: 9. This CDR3 comprises 15 residues.

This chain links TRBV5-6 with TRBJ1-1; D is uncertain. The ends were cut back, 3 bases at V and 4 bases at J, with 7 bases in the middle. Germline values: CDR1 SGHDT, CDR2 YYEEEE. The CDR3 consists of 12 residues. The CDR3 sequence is CASSWAGTEAFF. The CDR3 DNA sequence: TGTGCCAGCAGCTGGGCGGGCACTGAAGCTTTCTTT.

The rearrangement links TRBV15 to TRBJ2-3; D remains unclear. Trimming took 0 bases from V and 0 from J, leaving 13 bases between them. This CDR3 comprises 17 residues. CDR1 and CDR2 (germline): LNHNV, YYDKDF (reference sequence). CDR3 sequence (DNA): TGTGCCACCAGCAGAGATAGCACCGTAACTAGCACAGATACGCAGTATTTT. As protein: CATSRDSTVTSTDTQYF.

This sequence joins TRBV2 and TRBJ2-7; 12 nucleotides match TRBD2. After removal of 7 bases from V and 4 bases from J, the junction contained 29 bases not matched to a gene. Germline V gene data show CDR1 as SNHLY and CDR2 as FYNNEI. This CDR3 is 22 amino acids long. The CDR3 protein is CASKGADRDPTWATSGSYEQYF. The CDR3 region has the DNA TGTGCCAGCAAGGGGGCGGACAGGGACCCAACGTGGGCGACTAGCGGGAGTTACGAGCAGTACTTC.

As DNA, the CDR3 is TGCGCCAGCAGCTTCTCGGCAGCTAGCGCCTACAATGAGCAGTTCTTC. Translating it yields CASSFSAASAYNEQFF. The J gene is TRBJ2-1, the V gene TRBV5-1; possible D gene TRBD2, 6 bases. The V gene lost 2 bases and the J gene lost 2 bases, with 14 bases spanning the gap. Germline values: CDR1 SGHRS, CDR2 YFSETQ. The length of the CDR3 is 16 residues. The full variable domain, with the rest looked up from reference TRBV5-1 and TRBJ2-1, is KAGVTQTPRYLIKTRGQQVTLSCSPISGHRSVSWYQQTPGQGLQFLFEYFSETQRNKGNFPGRFSGRQFSNSRSEMNVSTLELGDSALYLCASSFSAASAYNEQFFGPGTRLTVL.

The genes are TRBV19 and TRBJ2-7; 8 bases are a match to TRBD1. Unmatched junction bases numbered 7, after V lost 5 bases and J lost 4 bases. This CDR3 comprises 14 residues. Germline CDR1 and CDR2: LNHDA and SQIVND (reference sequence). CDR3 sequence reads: CASSLTGVTYEQYF. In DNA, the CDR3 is TGTGCCAGTAGTCTGACAGGGGTGACGTACGAGCAGTACTTC.

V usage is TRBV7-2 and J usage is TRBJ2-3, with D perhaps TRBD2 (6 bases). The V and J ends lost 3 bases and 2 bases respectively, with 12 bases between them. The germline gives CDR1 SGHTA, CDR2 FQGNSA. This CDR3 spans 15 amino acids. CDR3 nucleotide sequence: TGTGCCAGCAGCTTTGAGGGGCGGGACACAGATACGCAGTATTTT. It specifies CASSFEGRDTDTQYF.

CDR3 in DNA: TGTGCCAGCAGCTTATTCAGGAAGAACACCGGGGAGCTGTTTTTT. Its translation is CASSLFRKNTGELFF. This sequence joins TRBV5-6 and TRBJ2-2; D gene ambiguous. Trimming took 2 bases from V and 1 from J, leaving 9 bases between them. Germline CDR1 reads SGHDT; CDR2 reads YYEEEE. This CDR3 is 15 amino acids long.

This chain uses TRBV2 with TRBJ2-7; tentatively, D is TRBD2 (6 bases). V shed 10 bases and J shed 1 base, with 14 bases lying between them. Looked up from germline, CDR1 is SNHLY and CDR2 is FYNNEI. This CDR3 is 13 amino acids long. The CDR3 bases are TGTGCCACCCGGGGGACTGGATCCTACGAGCAGTACTTC. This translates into CATRGTGSYEQYF.

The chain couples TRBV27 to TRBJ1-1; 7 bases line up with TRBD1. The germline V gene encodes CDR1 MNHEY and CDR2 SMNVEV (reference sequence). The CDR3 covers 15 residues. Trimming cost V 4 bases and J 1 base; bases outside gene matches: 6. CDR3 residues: CASSSLTGTNTEAFF. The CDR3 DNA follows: TGTGCCAGCAGTTCGCTGACAGGGACGAACACTGAAGCTTTCTTT.

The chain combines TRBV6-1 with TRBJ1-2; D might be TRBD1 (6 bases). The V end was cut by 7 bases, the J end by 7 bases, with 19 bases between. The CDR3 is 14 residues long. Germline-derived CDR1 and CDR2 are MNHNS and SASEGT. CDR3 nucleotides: TGTGCCAGCATCTCAGGGGTTATAAGTGGTGGCTACACCTTC. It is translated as CASISGVISGGYTF.

This CDR3 is CASSQDRHPQETQYF. CDR3 nucleotide sequence: TGCGCCAGCAGCCAAGACAGGCACCCCCAAGAGACCCAGTACTTC. The chain combines TRBV4-3 with TRBJ2-5, with unresolved D. The ends were cut back, 0 bases at V and 1 base at J, with 9 bases in the middle. The V gene's germline CDR1 is LGHNA and CDR2 YSLEER. The CDR3 sequence is 15 residues long.

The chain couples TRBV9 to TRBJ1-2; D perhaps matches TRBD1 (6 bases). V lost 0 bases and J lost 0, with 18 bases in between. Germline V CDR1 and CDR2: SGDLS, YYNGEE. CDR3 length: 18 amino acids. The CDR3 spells CASSVGLKRTATNYGYTF. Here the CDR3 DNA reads TGTGCCAGCAGCGTAGGGCTAAAGCGGACAGCGACTAACTATGGCTACACCTTC.

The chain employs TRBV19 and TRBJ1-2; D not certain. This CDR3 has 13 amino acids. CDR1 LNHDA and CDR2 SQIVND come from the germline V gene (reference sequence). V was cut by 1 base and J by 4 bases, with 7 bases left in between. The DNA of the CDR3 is TGTGCCAGTAGTATAGGACAACTCTATGGCTACACCTTC. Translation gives CASSIGQLYGYTF.

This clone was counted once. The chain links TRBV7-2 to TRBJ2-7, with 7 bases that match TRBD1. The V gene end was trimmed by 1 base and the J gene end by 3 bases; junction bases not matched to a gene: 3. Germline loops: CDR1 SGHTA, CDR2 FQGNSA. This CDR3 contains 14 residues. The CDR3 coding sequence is TGTGCCAGCAGCTTAGGCTGGGACAGCTACGAGCAGTACTTC. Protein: CASSLGWDSYEQYF.

CDR3: CASSIMSGGSTEAFF. The CDR3 DNA reads TGTGCCAGTAGTATTATGTCAGGGGGCTCGACTGAAGCTTTCTTT. V is TRBV19 and J is TRBJ1-1; 8 bases line up with TRBD1. This CDR3 contains 15 residues. V lost 3 bases to trimming and J lost 5 bases; unmatched junction nucleotides: 8. Germline V lookup: CDR1 LNHDA, CDR2 SQIVND (reference sequence).

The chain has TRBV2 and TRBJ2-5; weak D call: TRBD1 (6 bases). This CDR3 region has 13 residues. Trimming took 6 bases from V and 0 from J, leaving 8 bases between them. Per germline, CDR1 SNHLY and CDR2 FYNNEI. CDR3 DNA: TGTGCCAGCAGGACAGGTAACCAAGAGACCCAGTACTTC. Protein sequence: CASRTGNQETQYF.

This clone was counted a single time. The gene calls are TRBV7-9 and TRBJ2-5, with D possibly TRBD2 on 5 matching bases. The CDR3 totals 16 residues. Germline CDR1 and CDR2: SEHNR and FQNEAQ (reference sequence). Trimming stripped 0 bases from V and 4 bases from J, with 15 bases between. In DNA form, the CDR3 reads TGTGCCAGCAGCTTAGCCCCTAAGGAAGAGGGAGAGACCCAGTACTTC. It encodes CASSLAPKEEGETQYF.

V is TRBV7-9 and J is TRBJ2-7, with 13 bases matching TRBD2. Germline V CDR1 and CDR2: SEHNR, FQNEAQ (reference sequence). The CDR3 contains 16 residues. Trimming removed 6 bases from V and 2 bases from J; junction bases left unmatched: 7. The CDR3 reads CASSPTSGRGPYEQYF. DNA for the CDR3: TGTGCCAGCAGTCCAACTAGCGGGAGGGGTCCCTACGAGCAGTACTTC. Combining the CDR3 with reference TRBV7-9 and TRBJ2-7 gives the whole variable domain DTGVSQNPRHKITKRGQNVTFRCDPISEHNRLYWYRQTLGQGPEFLTYFQNEAQLEKSRLLSDRFSAERPKGSFSTLEIQRTEQGDSAMYLCASSPTSGRGPYEQYFGPGTRLTVT.

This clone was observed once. CDR3 bases: TGTGCCAGCAGTTTAGCGGGAGGGCCGGTTGTTCAGTACTTC. It specifies CASSLAGGPVVQYF. The V and J genes are TRBV27 and TRBJ2-4; 9 bases align to TRBD2. Per germline, CDR1 MNHEY and CDR2 SMNVEV (reference sequence). The CDR3 runs 14 residues. With 2 bases clipped from V and 11 bases from J, the junction kept 7 bases outside the gene matches.